This TCR beta chain was sequenced in a study of response to subunit inactivated influenza vaccine. Study conclusions and caveats: Authors suggested seasonal influenza vaccinations each recruit few new T cells.

The CDR3 covers 19 residues. With 4 bases clipped from V and 0 bases from J, the junction kept 16 bases outside the gene matches. Germline lookup yields CDR1 SGHDT and CDR2 YYEEEE. TCRdb reprocessed the RT-PCR reads via MiXCR and lists one record per CDR3 protein. This table holds under 550,000 distinct CDR3 sequences, about 8% found once. Details on this clonotype: What it recognizes is unknown.

This material consisted of PBMCs from blood, taken around 25 months after vaccination. The TCR sequence derives from a man aged 50 to 69 who received an inactivated influenza vaccine. The V gene is TRBV5-6, the J gene TRBJ2-4, with 7 bases that match TRBD2. CDR3 sequence (DNA): TGTGCCAGCAGCCCCCTGGCGACTGGCGGGGGTCTAGCCAAAAACATTCAGTACTTC. Translating gives CASSPLATGGGLAKNIQYF. The variable domain in full, with the rest retrieved from reference TRBV5-6 and TRBJ2-4, is DAGVTQSPTHLIKTRGQQVTLRCSPKSGHDTVSWYQQALGQGPQFIFQYYEEEERQRGNFPDRFSGHQFPNYSSELNVNALLLGDSALYLCASSPLATGGGLAKNIQYFGAGTRLSVL.